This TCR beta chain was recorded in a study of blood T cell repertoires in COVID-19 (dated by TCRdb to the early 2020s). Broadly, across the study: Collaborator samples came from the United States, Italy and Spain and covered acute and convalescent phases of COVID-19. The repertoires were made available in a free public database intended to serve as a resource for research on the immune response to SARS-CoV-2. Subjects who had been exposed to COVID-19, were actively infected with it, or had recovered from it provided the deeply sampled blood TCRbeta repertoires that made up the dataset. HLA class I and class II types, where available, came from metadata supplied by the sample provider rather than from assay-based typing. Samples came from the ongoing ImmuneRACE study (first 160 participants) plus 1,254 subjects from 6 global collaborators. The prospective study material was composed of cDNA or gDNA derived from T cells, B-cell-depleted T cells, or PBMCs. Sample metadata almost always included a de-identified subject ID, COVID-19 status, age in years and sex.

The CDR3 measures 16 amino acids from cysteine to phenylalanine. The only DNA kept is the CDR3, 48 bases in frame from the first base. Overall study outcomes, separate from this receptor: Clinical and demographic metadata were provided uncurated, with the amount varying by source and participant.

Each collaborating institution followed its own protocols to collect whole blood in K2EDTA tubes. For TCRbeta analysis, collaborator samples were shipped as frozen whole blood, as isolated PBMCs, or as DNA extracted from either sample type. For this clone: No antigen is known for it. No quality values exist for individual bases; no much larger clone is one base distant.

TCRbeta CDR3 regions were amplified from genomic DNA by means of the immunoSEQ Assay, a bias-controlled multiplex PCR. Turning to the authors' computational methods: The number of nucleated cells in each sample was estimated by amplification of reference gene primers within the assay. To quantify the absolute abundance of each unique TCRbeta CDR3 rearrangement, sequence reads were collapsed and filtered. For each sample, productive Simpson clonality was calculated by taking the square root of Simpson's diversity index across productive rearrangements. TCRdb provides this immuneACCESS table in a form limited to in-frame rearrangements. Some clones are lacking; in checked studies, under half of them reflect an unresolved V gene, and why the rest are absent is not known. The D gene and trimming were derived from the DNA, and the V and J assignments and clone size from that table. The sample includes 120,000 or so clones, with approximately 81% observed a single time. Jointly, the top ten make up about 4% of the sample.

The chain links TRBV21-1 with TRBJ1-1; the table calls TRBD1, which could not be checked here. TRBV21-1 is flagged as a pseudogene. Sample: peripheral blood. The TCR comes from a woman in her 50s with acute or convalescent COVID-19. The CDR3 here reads CASSAGTGGGSTEAFF. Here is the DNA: TGTGCCAGCAGTGCCGGGACAGGAGGAGGAAGCACTGAAGCTTTCTTT.